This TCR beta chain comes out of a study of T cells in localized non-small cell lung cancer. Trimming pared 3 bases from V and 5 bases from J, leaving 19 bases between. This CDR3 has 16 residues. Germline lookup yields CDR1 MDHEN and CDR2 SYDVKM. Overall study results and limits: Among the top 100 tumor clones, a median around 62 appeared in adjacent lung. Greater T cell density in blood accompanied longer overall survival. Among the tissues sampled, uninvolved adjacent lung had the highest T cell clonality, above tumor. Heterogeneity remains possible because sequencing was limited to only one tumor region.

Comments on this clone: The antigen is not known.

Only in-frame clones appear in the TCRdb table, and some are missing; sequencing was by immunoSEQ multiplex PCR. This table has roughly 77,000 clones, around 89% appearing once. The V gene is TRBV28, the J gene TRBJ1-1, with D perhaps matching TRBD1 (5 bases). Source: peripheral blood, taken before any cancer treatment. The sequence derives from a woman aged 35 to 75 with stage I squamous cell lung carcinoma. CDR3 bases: TGTGCCAGCAGTTTTGAAACCCCTGGGGCGGGGACTGAAGCTTTCTTT. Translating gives CASSFETPGAGTEAFF.